Presented here are 3 T cell receptor beta chains from one specimen sequenced in a study of T cell clonotyping in hematopoietic cell transplantation. Data came from immunoSEQ multiplex PCR; TCRdb stores just in-frame clones and leaves some out. The sample yields about 43,000 clones, 85% seen once. Described time point: recipient sample about 28 days before transplant, after cytoreduction. The sequencing used peripheral blood mononuclear cells, collected before stem cell transplant. These TCRs come from a man in his sixties with acute myeloid leukemia. Some clones in this sample may be carry-over from other donors' samples.

The gene calls are TRBV11-2 and TRBJ1-1; 8 bases fit TRBD1. CDR3 size: 20 residues. The trim removed 0 bases at V and 11 bases at J, leaving 26 bases unmatched. Germline V gene data show CDR1 as SGHAT and CDR2 as FQNNGV. The CDR3 region is CASSLEPRWTNRDRFSQAFF. In DNA, the CDR3 is TGTGCCAGCAGCTTAGAGCCCCGGTGGACCAACAGGGACAGGTTTAGTCAGGCTTTCTTT.

This clone came up a few times. This rearrangement joins TRBV27 to TRBJ1-2; TRBD1 matches 8 bases. Trimming removed 3 bases from V and 8 bases from J; junction bases left unmatched: 14. CDR1 and CDR2 (germline): MNHEY, SMNVEV (reference sequence). This CDR3 has 16 residues. This CDR3 is CASSFSPGQGKEGYTF. CDR3 DNA: TGTGCCAGCAGTTTCTCCCCCGGACAGGGAAAAGAGGGCTACACCTTC.

A single count supports this clone. In DNA, the CDR3 is TGTGCCAGCAACGGTCCCGGGACAGGGGGCGGGGAGTACGAGCAGTACTTC. Translated: CASNGPGTGGGEYEQYF. The chain couples TRBV2 to TRBJ2-7; TRBD1 aligns across 12 bases. In germline, CDR1 is SNHLY, CDR2 FYNNEI. V dropped 7 bases and J dropped 4; count of bases not matched to a gene: 14. This CDR3 has 17 residues.